These T cell receptor beta chains were read from a single sample in a study of blood T cell repertoires in COVID-19. Only in-frame clones appear in the TCRdb table, and some are missing; sequencing was by immunoSEQ multiplex PCR. The sample lists 120,000 to 150,000 clones, around four fifths occurring once. Sequencing used PBMCs or T cells enriched from blood (not recorded which). The source is a woman aged 40 to 50 who had recovered from COVID-19. CDR3s include the opening cysteine and the closing phenylalanine or tryptophan.

v_call,j_call,cdr3_aa
TRBV7-8,TRBJ2-2,CASSLVLENTGELFF
TRBV5-1,TRBJ2-7,CASSPGQIYEQYF
TRBV2,TRBJ1-4,CASSDPPGQFNEKLFF
TRBV2,TRBJ1-2,CAKQDLHGYTF
TRBV21-1,TRBJ1-6,CASSCGGPLHF
TRBV5-1,TRBJ1-1,CASSLEAGVNTEAFF
TRBV5-1,TRBJ1-1,CASSRTGNTEAFF
TRBV18,TRBJ2-5,CASSPGHEETQYF
TRBV27,TRBJ1-5,CASSQDKYSNQPQHF
TRBV6-1,TRBJ1-4,CASSEVGSVAKLFF